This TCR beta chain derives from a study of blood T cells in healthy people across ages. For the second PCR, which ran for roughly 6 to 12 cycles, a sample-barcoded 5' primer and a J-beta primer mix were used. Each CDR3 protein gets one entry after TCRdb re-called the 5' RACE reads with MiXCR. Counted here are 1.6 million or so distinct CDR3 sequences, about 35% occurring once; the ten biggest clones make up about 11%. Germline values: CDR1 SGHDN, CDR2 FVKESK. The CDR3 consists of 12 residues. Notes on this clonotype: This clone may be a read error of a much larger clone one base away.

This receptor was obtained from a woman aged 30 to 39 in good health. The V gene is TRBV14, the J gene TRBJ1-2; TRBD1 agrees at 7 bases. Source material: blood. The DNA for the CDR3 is TGTGCCGGCAGCCAGACAGGGTATGGCTACACCTTC. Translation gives CAGSQTGYGYTF.